What follows are 31 T cell receptor beta chains derived from one specimen sequenced in a study of T cells in Graves' hyperthyroidism and ophthalmopathy. Amplification of TCR beta CDR3 regions was performed using RNA transcripts as template. A first-round RT-PCR of the TCR CDR3 used the HTBI primer set. MiXCR, run by TCRdb on the multiplex PCR reads, gives a single entry per CDR3 protein. The sample consists of roughly 500,000 distinct CDR3 sequences, about 22% of them appearing once. What was sequenced was blood. Receptors were obtained from a woman between 70 and 85 years old with Graves' ophthalmopathy.

This clonotype occurred many times. The chain couples TRBV6-1 to TRBJ1-2, with TRBD1 identical over 8 bases. CDR1 is MNHNS and CDR2 is SASEGT in the germline V gene. The CDR3 is 14 residues long. The ends lost 6 bases at V and 0 bases at J; junction bases unmatched: 3. The CDR3 loop reads CASSGTGANYGYTF. DNA of the CDR3: TGTGCCAGCAGCGGGACAGGAGCTAACTATGGCTACACCTTC.

This clonotype has more than one count but fewer than ten. The V gene is TRBV12-3 or TRBV12-4, the J gene TRBJ2-6; D gene unclear. The CDR3 spans 14 residues. Trimming took off 7 bases at V and 2 bases at J, with 9 bases between the two ends. CDR3 amino acids: CASMSLPGANVLTF. DNA of the CDR3: TGTGCCAGCATGTCTCTACCTGGGGCCAACGTCCTGACTTTC.

This clonotype was picked up a small number of times. The CDR3 reads CASSPGSGTRYEQYF. The CDR3 DNA sequence: TGTGCCAGCAGCCCTGGGAGCGGGACCCGCTACGAGCAGTACTTC. The chain employs TRBV3-1 and TRBJ2-7; 7 bases are shared with TRBD2. In germline, CDR1 is LGHDT, CDR2 YNNKEL (reference sequence). The CDR3 runs 15 residues. The ends lost 4 bases at V and 3 bases at J; junction bases unmatched: 9.

This clonotype has ten or more counts. The rearrangement uses TRBV2 and TRBJ2-3; TRBD1 aligns across 7 bases. Germline CDR1 and CDR2: SNHLY and FYNNEI. There are 13 residues in the CDR3. With V trimmed by 6 bases and J by 6 bases, 6 bases remained unmatched. In nucleotides, the CDR3 is TGTGCCAGCAGATCCACAGGGGAGGATACGCAGTATTTT. As protein: CASRSTGEDTQYF.

A remark on this clonotype: This may stem from a read error, because a much larger clone lies one nucleotide away. The chain joins TRBV20-1 to TRBJ2-3; 9 nucleotides match TRBD2. The CDR3 covers 15 residues. Trimming removed 2 bases from V and 0 bases from J; junction bases left unmatched: 3. Germline CDR1 reads DFQATT; CDR2 reads SNEGSKA (reference sequence). CDR3 region: CSARRLAGSTDTQYF. In nucleotides, the CDR3 is TGCAGTGCTAGACGGCTAGCGGGAAGCACAGATACGCAGTATTTT.

V is TRBV14 and J is TRBJ2-1, with 7 bases matching TRBD2. Germline V gene data show CDR1 as SGHDN and CDR2 as FVKESK. Germline trimming cut 1 base from V and 2 bases from J; bases unmatched to any gene: 5. The CDR3 length is 16 residues. The CDR3 DNA is TGTGCCAGCAGCCAAGTCAGGACTAGTACCTACAATGAGCAGTTCTTC. Protein: CASSQVRTSTYNEQFF.

The chain employs TRBV29-1 and TRBJ1-4; 10 nucleotides line up with TRBD1. Germline lookup yields CDR1 SQVTM and CDR2 ANQGSEA. Losses at the gene ends were 6 bases for V and 8 bases for J; bases not matched to a gene: 6. The CDR3 is 13 amino acids. The CDR3 sequence is CSVDRGRGEKLFF. CDR3 coding DNA: TGCAGCGTCGACAGGGGGCGTGGAGAAAAACTGTTTTTT.

The genes are TRBV29-1 and TRBJ2-3, with TRBD2 as a possible D gene (6 bases). The germline V gene encodes CDR1 SQVTM and CDR2 ANQGSEA. CDR3 length equals 12 residues. The V gene lost 5 bases and the J gene lost 2 bases, with 8 bases spanning the gap. The CDR3 sequence is CSVRRDTDTQYF. In nucleotides, the CDR3 is TGCAGCGTTAGGCGGGACACAGATACGCAGTATTTT.

This clonotype was observed a few times. CDR3 sequence: CASSLVGGYNQPQHF. The DNA for the CDR3 is TGTGCCAGCAGCTTAGTAGGTGGATACAATCAGCCCCAGCATTTT. The chain joins TRBV7-2 to TRBJ1-5; the D is unclear. Trimming pared 1 base from V and 3 bases from J, leaving 10 bases between. The CDR3 spans 15 residues. Germline CDR1 is SGHTA and CDR2 is FQGNSA.

V gene TRBV9 combines with J gene TRBJ2-2; 9 bases agree with TRBD1. The length of the CDR3 is 18 residues. Per the germline V gene, CDR1 is SGDLS and CDR2 is YYNGEE. Unmatched junction bases numbered 10, after V lost 4 bases and J lost 0 bases. The DNA for the CDR3 is TGTGCCAGCAGCCCCCGTGGGACAGGGTTCGCGAACACCGGGGAGCTGTTTTTT. It specifies CASSPRGTGFANTGELFF.

The chain joins TRBV11-3 to TRBJ1-5; D call uncertain. Germline V CDR1 and CDR2: SGHNT, YENEEA. V gave up 6 bases and J gave up 7 bases, with 10 bases separating them. The CDR3 sequence is 12 residues long. The CDR3 is CASRGCSQPQHF. DNA of the CDR3: TGTGCCAGCAGGGGGTGTTCACAGCCCCAGCATTTT.

V gene TRBV5-1 combines with J gene TRBJ2-2, with D unresolved. This CDR3 comprises 14 residues. CDR1 and CDR2 (germline): SGHRS, YFSETQ. Trimming removed 0 bases at V and 4 bases at J, with 7 bases between. CDR3 residues: CASSLEPTTGELFF. The CDR3 coding sequence is TGCGCCAGCAGCTTGGAACCGACCACCGGGGAGCTGTTTTTT.

The rearrangement joins TRBV30 to TRBJ2-3; perhaps D is TRBD1 or TRBD2 (5 bases each). The CDR3 is 14 amino acids. V was trimmed by 2 bases and J by 2 bases, leaving 11 bases between them. Per the germline V gene, CDR1 is GTSNPN and CDR2 is SVGIG (reference sequence). CDR3 nucleotide sequence: TGTGCCTGGAGTATCGGGGACCCCACAGATACGCAGTATTTT. Protein sequence: CAWSIGDPTDTQYF. The whole variable domain, remainder taken from reference TRBV30 and TRBJ2-3, is SQTIHQWPATLVQPVGSPLSLECTVEGTSNPNLYWYRQAAGRGLQLLFYSVGIGQISSEVPQNLSASRPQDRQFILSSKKLLLSDSGFYLCAWSIGDPTDTQYFGPGTRLTVL.

The sample holds a few counts of this clonotype. The chain employs TRBV29-1 and TRBJ1-1, with D possibly being TRBD1 (6 bases). CDR1 and CDR2 (germline): SQVTM, ANQGSEA. CDR3 size: 14 residues. V was clipped by 2 bases and J by 1 base, with 11 bases between them. Written as DNA, the CDR3 is TGCAGCGTTGAACCTAGACAGGCGAACACTGAAGCTTTCTTT. Its translation is CSVEPRQANTEAFF.

The rearrangement links TRBV20-1 to TRBJ2-7; 8 bases line up with TRBD2. J gave up 5 bases and V 7 bases, and 4 bases lay outside the gene matches. Germline V gene sequence: CDR1 DFQATT, CDR2 SNEGSKA (reference sequence). The CDR3 has 11 residues. The CDR3 region is CSGTSPDEQYF. The CDR3 DNA is TGCAGTGGGACTAGCCCAGACGAGCAGTACTTC.

This chain links TRBV9 with TRBJ2-1, with 12 nucleotides matching TRBD2. This CDR3 contains 21 residues. V lost 0 bases, J lost 1 base, and 14 bases stayed unmatched. Germline CDR1 reads SGDLS; CDR2 reads YYNGEE. The chain's CDR3 is CASSVAGRGLAGRGSYNEQFF. CDR3 DNA sequence: TGTGCCAGCAGCGTAGCGGGCCGAGGACTAGCGGGAAGGGGGTCCTACAATGAGCAGTTCTTC.

Only a few counts were recorded for this clonotype. The DNA for the CDR3 is TGTGCCAGCAGCTTAGAATTGTCTAGCGGGAGGGGTAATGAGCAGTTCTTC. Encoded protein: CASSLELSSGRGNEQFF. The rearrangement joins TRBV7-2 to TRBJ2-1, with TRBD2 matching over 12 bases. Germline V gives CDR1 SGHTA, CDR2 FQGNSA. The V gene end was trimmed by 1 base and the J gene end by 7 bases; junction bases not matched to a gene: 8. The CDR3 extends over 17 amino acids.

V and J are TRBV5-8 and TRBJ2-5; 8 positions agree with TRBD1. This CDR3 has 12 amino acids. The V segment lost 6 bases and the J segment 5 bases; nucleotides outside the gene matches: 3. Germline values: CDR1 SGHTS, CDR2 YDEGEE. Written as DNA, the CDR3 is TGTGCCAGCACCCGACAGGGGGAGACCCAGTACTTC. Protein product: CASTRQGETQYF.

This clonotype has only a few counts. This rearrangement joins TRBV5-1 to TRBJ2-1; 7 bases map to TRBD2. From germline, CDR1 is SGHRS and CDR2 YFSETQ. The V gene end was trimmed by 3 bases and the J gene end by 2 bases; junction bases not matched to a gene: 11. The CDR3 has 17 residues. The CDR3 nucleotides read TGCGCCAGCAGCTCCCTCGGGGCGGGAGTTACCTACAATGAGCAGTTCTTC. Protein product: CASSSLGAGVTYNEQFF.

This clonotype showed up just a few times. The V call is TRBV6-1, the J call TRBJ2-5, with 9 bases fitting TRBD1. CDR1 is MNHNS, CDR2 SASEGT, per germline. This CDR3 has 14 amino acids. Germline trimming cut 5 bases from V and 4 bases from J; bases unmatched to any gene: 5. The CDR3, as DNA: TGTGCCAGCAGTATAGACAGGGGGGGAGAGACCCAGTACTTC. Translating gives CASSIDRGGETQYF.

There are a few counts of this clonotype. The CDR3 is CASSQRGQVSPLHF. In nucleotides, the CDR3 is TGTGCCAGCAGCCAAAGAGGTCAGGTTTCACCCCTCCACTTT. This chain links TRBV3-1 with TRBJ1-6, with unresolved D. Germline V gene data show CDR1 as LGHDT and CDR2 as YNNKEL (reference sequence). The ends were cut back, 2 bases at V and 9 bases at J, with 11 bases in the middle. This CDR3 region has 14 residues.

V is TRBV5-1 and J is TRBJ2-5; TRBD2 aligns across 11 bases. V gave up 3 bases and J gave up 5 bases; unmatched junction bases: 6. This CDR3 region has 15 residues. CDR1 and CDR2 (germline): SGHRS, YFSETQ. The CDR3 sequence: CASSSTSGSGETQYF. CDR3 bases: TGCGCCAGCAGCTCCACTAGCGGGAGCGGGGAGACCCAGTACTTC. The full variable domain, rest sourced from reference TRBV5-1 and TRBJ2-5, is KAGVTQTPRYLIKTRGQQVTLSCSPISGHRSVSWYQQTPGQGLQFLFEYFSETQRNKGNFPGRFSGRQFSNSRSEMNVSTLELGDSALYLCASSSTSGSGETQYFGPGTRLLVL.

A few counts support this clonotype. The J gene is TRBJ1-6, the V gene TRBV20-1; D is unresolved. Germline CDR1 and CDR2: DFQATT and SNEGSKA (reference sequence). V was clipped by 2 bases and J by 8 bases, with 10 bases between them. The CDR3 consists of 13 residues. CDR3 protein: CSARPDGDSPLHF. The CDR3 region has the DNA TGCAGTGCTAGACCTGACGGAGATTCACCCCTCCACTTT.

This clonotype has more than one count but fewer than ten. This chain links TRBV4-3 with TRBJ2-7; D is perhaps TRBD1 or TRBD2 (5 bases each). Germline CDR1 reads LGHNA; CDR2 reads YSLEER. This CDR3 spans 17 amino acids. Trimming shortened V by 4 bases and J by 4 bases, and 23 bases separated the two germline ends. The CDR3 DNA reads TGCGCCAGCAGCCTTCATTACGGGACGACTTCAGAGTACGAGCAGTACTTC. Encoded protein: CASSLHYGTTSEYEQYF.

The V and J genes are TRBV30 and TRBJ1-3; 8 bases align to TRBD1. The CDR3 covers 13 residues. J gave up 4 bases and V 5 bases, and 4 bases lay outside the gene matches. Germline CDR1 GTSNPN, CDR2 SVGIG (reference sequence). CDR3 nucleotides: TGTGCCTGGTCCAGGGGGCTCGGAAACACCATATATTTT. Translation: CAWSRGLGNTIYF. Full variable domain (missing parts from reference TRBV30 and TRBJ1-3): SQTIHQWPATLVQPVGSPLSLECTVEGTSNPNLYWYRQAAGRGLQLLFYSVGIGQISSEVPQNLSASRPQDRQFILSSKKLLLSDSGFYLCAWSRGLGNTIYFGEGSWLTVV.

This clonotype came up many times. This rearrangement joins TRBV10-3 to TRBJ1-1; 8 nucleotides agree with TRBD1. Germline CDR1 and CDR2: ENHRY and SYGVKD. This CDR3 is built from 15 residues. V was clipped by 3 bases and J by 1 base; unmatched bases: 4. CDR3 nucleotide sequence: TGTGCCATCAGTGATACAGGGGGGTCGAACACTGAAGCTTTCTTT. Encoded protein: CAISDTGGSNTEAFF.

This clonotype was found a few times. The genes are TRBV30 and TRBJ2-1; perhaps TRBD2 as D (6 bases). The length of the CDR3 is 14 residues. Trimming left V 5 bases short and J 0 bases short, with 11 bases between. CDR1 is GTSNPN and CDR2 is SVGIG in the germline V gene (reference sequence). The CDR3 region is CAWAGRRSYNEQFF. The CDR3 DNA follows: TGTGCCTGGGCGGGGCGCCGCTCCTACAATGAGCAGTTCTTC.

The rearrangement uses TRBV7-8 and TRBJ2-1; 13 bases map to TRBD2. V trimming: 1 base; J trimming: 7 bases; junction bases outside the gene matches: 13. This CDR3 contains 19 residues. Germline-derived CDR1 and CDR2 are SGHVS and FQNEAQ. CDR3 sequence reads: CASSLERTPGLAGMNEQFF. The CDR3 coding sequence is TGTGCCAGCAGCTTAGAGCGGACACCGGGACTAGCGGGAATGAATGAGCAGTTCTTC.

This clonotype showed up just a few times. This chain joins TRBV7-2 and TRBJ2-1; 13 bases are a match to TRBD2. CDR3 length equals 16 residues. Unmatched junction bases numbered 8, after V lost 4 bases and J lost 8 bases. CDR1 SGHTA and CDR2 FQGNSA come from the germline V gene. The CDR3 protein is CASSSPGTSGNYEQFF. For the CDR3, the DNA is TGTGCCAGCAGCTCGCCTGGGACTAGCGGGAACTATGAGCAGTTCTTC.

This clonotype was seen at least ten times. The chain employs TRBV28 and TRBJ1-5, with 7 bases fitting TRBD1. Germline V gene sequence: CDR1 MDHEN, CDR2 SYDVKM. The CDR3 extends over 15 amino acids. Trimming took 7 bases from V and 6 from J; bases not matched to a gene: 12. The CDR3 protein is CASIPRQGWSQPQHF. For the CDR3, the DNA is TGTGCCAGCATCCCGAGACAGGGATGGAGTCAGCCCCAGCATTTT. Based on the CDR3 plus reference TRBV28 and TRBJ1-5, the full variable domain is DVKVTQSSRYLVKRTGEKVFLECVQDMDHENMFWYRQDPGLGLRLIYFSYDVKMKEKGDIPEGYSVSREKKERFSLILESASTNQTSMYLCASIPRQGWSQPQHFGDGTRLSIL.

This clonotype showed up just a few times. The V call is TRBV7-8, the J call TRBJ2-7; 11 bases align to TRBD1. The junction had 6 bases not matched to a gene; V was cut back by 5 bases and J by 0 bases. Germline lookup yields CDR1 SGHVS and CDR2 FQNEAQ. This CDR3 region has 16 residues. CDR3 DNA sequence: TGTGCCAGCAGCCTTACCGGGACAGGGGGCTCCTACGAGCAGTACTTC. Residues: CASSLTGTGGSYEQYF.